This paragraph covers one TCR beta chain sequence. Per the original data handling: The assay estimated nucleated cells by amplifying reference gene primers. Some clones are missing from TCRdb's copy, which holds only in-frame ones; the method was immunoSEQ multiplex PCR. The DNA was the basis for D and trimming; V, J and clone size are from that table. In the table there are roughly 200,000 clones, 90% of which are singletons. The sample originates from a study of blood T cell repertoires in COVID-19. Study in general: COVID-19 samples collected from the United States, Italy and Spain covered acute and convalescent phases.

The CDR3 length is 15 residues. The sequenced material came from peripheral blood. This TCR was recovered from a man aged 45-60 years with acute or convalescent COVID-19. The V call is TRBV21-1, the J call TRBJ2-7; no DNA check was done on the table's D call, TRBD1. TRBV21-1 is given as a pseudogene. CDR3 loop: CASRPGTGDYYEQYF. In nucleotides, the CDR3 is TGTGCCAGCAGACCCGGGACAGGGGATTACTACGAGCAGTACTTC.